This T cell receptor beta chain was sequenced during a study of post-analysis software for immune sequencing data. Across the study: The cohort encompassed relapsing-remitting, secondary progressive and progressive-relapsing multiple sclerosis disease courses.

The TCR beta cDNA libraries contained unique molecular identifiers. One entry per CDR3 protein results from TCRdb running MiXCR on the PCR reads. The sample has about half a million distinct CDR3 sequences, over 35% seen once; the top ten hold 9% to 14%. This clonotype has only a few counts. Its antigen is still unknown. Study results and limitations: Higher frequency in patients than in controls was seen for several TRBV segments, with TRBV5-6, TRBV5-1 and TRBV20-1 among them.

This CDR3 region has 17 residues. Germline CDR1 MGHRA, CDR2 YSYEKL. V trimming: 3 bases; J trimming: 1 base; junction bases outside the gene matches: 8. The clonotype originates from a girl aged 10 to 17 with multiple sclerosis. Sequencing was performed on blood. This sequence joins TRBV4-1 and TRBJ2-3; TRBD2 aligns across 9 bases. CDR3 DNA: TGCGCCAGCAGCCACCCCGCGGGGGGGAGGGGCACAGATACGCAGTATTTT. It translates to CASSHPAGGRGTDTQYF.